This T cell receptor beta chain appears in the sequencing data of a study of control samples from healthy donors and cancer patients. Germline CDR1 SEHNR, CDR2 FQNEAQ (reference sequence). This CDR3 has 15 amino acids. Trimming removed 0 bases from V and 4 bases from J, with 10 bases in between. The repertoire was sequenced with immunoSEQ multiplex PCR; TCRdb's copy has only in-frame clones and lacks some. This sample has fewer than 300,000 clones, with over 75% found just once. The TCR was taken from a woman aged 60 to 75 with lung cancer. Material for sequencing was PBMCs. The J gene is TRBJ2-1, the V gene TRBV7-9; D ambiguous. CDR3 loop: CASSLAGKFYNEQFF. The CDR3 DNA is TGTGCCAGCAGCTTAGCAGGGAAGTTTTACAATGAGCAGTTCTTC.